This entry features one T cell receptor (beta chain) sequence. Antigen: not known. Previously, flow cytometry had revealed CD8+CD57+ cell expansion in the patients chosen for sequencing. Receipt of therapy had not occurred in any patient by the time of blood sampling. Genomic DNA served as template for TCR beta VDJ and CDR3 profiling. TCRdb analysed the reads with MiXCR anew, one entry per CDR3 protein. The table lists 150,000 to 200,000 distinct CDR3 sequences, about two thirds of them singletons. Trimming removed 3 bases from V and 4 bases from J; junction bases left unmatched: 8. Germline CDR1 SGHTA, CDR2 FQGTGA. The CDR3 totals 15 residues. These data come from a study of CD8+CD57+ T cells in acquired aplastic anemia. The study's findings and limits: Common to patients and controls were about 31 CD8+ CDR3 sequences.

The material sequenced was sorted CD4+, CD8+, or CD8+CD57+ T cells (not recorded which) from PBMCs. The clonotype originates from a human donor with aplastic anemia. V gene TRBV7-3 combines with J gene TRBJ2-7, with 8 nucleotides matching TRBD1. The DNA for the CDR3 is TGTGCCAGCAGCTTGACAGGGGCCCTTGAATACGAGCAGTACTTC. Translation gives CASSLTGALEYEQYF.